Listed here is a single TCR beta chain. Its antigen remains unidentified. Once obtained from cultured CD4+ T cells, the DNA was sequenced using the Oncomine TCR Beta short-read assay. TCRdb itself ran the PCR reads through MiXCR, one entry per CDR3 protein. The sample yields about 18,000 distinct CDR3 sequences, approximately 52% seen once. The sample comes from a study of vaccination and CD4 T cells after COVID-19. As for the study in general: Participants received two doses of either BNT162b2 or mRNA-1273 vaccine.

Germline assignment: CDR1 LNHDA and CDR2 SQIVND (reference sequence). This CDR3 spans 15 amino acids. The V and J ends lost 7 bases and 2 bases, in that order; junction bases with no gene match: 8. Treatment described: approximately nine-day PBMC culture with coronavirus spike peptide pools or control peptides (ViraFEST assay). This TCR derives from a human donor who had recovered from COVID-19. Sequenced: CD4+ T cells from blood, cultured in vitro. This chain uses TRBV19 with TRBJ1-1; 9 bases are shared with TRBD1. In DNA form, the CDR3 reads TGTGCCAGTACATACGGGACAGGGCTAAACACTGAAGCTTTCTTT. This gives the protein CASTYGTGLNTEAFF.